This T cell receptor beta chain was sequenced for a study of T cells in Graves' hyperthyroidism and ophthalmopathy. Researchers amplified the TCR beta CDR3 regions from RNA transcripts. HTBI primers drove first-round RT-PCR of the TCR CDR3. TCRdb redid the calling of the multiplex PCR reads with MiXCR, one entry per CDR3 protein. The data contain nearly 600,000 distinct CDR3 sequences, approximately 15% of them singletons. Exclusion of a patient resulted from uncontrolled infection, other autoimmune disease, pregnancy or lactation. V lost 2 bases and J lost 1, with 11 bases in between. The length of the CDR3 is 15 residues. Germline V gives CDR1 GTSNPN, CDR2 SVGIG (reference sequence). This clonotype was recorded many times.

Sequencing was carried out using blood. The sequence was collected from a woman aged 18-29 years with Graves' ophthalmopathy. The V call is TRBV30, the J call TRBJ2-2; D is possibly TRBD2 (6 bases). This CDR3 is CAWSFGGVNTGELFF. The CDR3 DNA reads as TGTGCCTGGAGTTTCGGGGGTGTGAACACCGGGGAGCTGTTTTTT. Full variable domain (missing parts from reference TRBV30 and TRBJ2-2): SQTIHQWPATLVQPVGSPLSLECTVEGTSNPNLYWYRQAAGRGLQLLFYSVGIGQISSEVPQNLSASRPQDRQFILSSKKLLLSDSGFYLCAWSFGGVNTGELFFGEGSRLTVL.